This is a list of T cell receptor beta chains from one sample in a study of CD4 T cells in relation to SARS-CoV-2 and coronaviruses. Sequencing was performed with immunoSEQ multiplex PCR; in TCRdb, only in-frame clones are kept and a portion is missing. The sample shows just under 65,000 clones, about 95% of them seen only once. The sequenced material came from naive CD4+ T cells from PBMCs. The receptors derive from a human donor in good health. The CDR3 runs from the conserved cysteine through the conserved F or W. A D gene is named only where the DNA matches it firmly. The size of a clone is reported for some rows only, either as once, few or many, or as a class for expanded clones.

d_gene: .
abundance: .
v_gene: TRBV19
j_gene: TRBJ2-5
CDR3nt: TGTGCCAGTAGTATTGCCGGACTCACAGAGACCCAGTACTTC
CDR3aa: CASSIAGLTETQYF

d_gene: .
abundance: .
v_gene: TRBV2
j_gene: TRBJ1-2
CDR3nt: TGTGCCCGAGCACCCCCAGACGCTTCAAATGGCTACACCTTC
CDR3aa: CARAPPDASNGYTF

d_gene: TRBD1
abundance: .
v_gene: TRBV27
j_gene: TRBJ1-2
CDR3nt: TGTGCCAGCAGGGCCGACAGGGTAACGTGGTTAGATGGCTACACCTTC
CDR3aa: CASRADRVTWLDGYTF

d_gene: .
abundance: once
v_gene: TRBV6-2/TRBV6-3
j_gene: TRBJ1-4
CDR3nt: TGTGCCAGCAGTTACTCGAGAGGGGTGGGTGAAAAACTGTTTTTT
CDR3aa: CASSYSRGVGEKLFF

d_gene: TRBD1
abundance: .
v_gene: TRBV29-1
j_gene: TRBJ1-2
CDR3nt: TGCAGCGTTGCCCCCTCCGGGACAGGGGGCTATGGCTACACCTTC
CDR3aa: CSVAPSGTGGYGYTF

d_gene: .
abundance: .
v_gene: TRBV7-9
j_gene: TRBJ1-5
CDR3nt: TGTGCCAGCAGCTTTGAGGGGCGTCAGCCCCAGCATTTT
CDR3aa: CASSFEGRQPQHF

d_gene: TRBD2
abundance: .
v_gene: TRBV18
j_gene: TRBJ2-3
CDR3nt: TGTGCCAGCTCACCACCGGTGGCGGGAGGGCCGGCAGATACGCAGTATTTT
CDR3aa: CASSPPVAGGPADTQYF

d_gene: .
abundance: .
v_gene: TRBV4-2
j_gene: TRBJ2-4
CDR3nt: TGTGCCAGCAGCCCCTTGGAGGGCCTTAAAAACATTCAGTACTTC
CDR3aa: CASSPLEGLKNIQYF

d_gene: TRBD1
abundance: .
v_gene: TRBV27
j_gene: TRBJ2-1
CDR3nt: TGTGCCAGCAGTTTACCCCAGACATTCAGGGGGCGAAATGAGCAGTTCTTC
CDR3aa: CASSLPQTFRGRNEQFF

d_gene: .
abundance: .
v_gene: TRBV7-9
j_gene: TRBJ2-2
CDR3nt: TGTGCCAGCAGCTTAGTTACTACCCGGGACAAGAACACCGGGGAGCTGTTTTTT
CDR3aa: CASSLVTTRDKNTGELFF

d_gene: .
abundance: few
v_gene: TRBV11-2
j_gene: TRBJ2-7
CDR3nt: TGTGCCAGCAGACAGAACCGGGACCTCTCCTACGAGCAGTACTTC
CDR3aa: CASRQNRDLSYEQYF

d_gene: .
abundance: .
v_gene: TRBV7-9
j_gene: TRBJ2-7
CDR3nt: TGTGCCAGCAGCTTAGGGGCGCGAACGACCGGCTACGAGCAGTACTTC
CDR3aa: CASSLGARTTGYEQYF

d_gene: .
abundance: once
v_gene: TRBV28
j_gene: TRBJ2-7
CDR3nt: TGTGCCAGCAGTCCCCCTATATGGGCAGGGAGCTCCTACGAGCAGTACTTC
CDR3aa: CASSPPIWAGSSYEQYF

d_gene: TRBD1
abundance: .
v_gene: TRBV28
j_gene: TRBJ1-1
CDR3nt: TGTGCCAGCAGTCCTTGGACAGGGAATTTGAGGACTGAAGCTTTCTTT
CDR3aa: CASSPWTGNLRTEAFF

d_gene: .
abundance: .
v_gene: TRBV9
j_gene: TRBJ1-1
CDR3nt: TGTGCCAGCAGCGTTGGGACGAACACTGAAGCTTTCTTT
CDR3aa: CASSVGTNTEAFF

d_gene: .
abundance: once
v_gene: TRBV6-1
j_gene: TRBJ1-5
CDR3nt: TGTGCCAGCAGTGAACCTGGCCAGCCCCAGCATTTT
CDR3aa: CASSEPGQPQHF

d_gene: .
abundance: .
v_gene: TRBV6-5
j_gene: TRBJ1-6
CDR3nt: TGTGCCAGCAGTTACAGGGAAATCTCCTATAATTCACCCCTCCACTTT
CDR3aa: CASSYREISYNSPLHF

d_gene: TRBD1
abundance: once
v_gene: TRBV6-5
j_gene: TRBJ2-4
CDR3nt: TGTGCCAGCAGACCCCTCGGGACAGGGATAAACATTCAGTACTTC
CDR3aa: CASRPLGTGINIQYF

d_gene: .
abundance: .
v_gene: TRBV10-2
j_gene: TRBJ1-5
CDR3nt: TGCGCCAGCAGTGAAGGGGCGGGGTTGCAGCCCCAGCATTTT
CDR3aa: CASSEGAGLQPQHF

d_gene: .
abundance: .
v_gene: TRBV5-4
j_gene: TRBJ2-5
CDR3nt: TGTGCCAGCAGCTTGGACCAAAAAGAGACCCAGTACTTC
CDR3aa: CASSLDQKETQYF

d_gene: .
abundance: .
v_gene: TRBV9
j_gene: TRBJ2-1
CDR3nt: TGTGCCAGCAGCGTAGGTCCTAGCTCCTACAATGAGCAGTTCTTC
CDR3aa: CASSVGPSSYNEQFF

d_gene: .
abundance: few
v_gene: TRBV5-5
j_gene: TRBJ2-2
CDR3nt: TGTGCCAGCAGCCTTTATCAGAACACCGGGGAGCTGTTTTTT
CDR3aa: CASSLYQNTGELFF

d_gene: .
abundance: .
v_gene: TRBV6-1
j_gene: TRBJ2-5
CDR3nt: TGTGCCAGCAGTGAAGTGGGGGGAGAGACCCAGTACTTC
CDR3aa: CASSEVGGETQYF

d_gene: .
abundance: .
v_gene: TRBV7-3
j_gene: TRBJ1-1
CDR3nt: TGTGCCAGCAGCCTAACCCCGGGGGAAAACACTGAAGCTTTCTTT
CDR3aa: CASSLTPGENTEAFF

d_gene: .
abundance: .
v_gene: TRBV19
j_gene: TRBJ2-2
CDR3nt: TGTGCCAGTAGTATCGATTTTGGGACGGCGAACACCGGGGAGCTGTTTTTT
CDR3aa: CASSIDFGTANTGELFF

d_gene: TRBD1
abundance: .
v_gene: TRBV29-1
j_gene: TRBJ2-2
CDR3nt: TGCAGCGCTAACAGGGGCTCTTCCAACACCGGGGAGCTGTTTTTT
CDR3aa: CSANRGSSNTGELFF

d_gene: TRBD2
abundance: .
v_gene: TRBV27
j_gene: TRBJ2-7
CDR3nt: TGTGCCAGCAGTCCGATAGCGGGATCCGTGTACGAGCAGTACTTC
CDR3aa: CASSPIAGSVYEQYF

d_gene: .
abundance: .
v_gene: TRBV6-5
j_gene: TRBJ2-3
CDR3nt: TGTGCCAGCAGTCCCGAATCAGGGTTCACAGATACGCAGTATTTT
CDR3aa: CASSPESGFTDTQYF

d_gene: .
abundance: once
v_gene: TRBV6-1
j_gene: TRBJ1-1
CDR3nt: TGTGCCAGCAGTGAAGGCGGCGCTAACACTGAAGCTTTCTTT
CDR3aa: CASSEGGANTEAFF

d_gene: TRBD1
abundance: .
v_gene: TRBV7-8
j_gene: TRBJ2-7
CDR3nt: TGTGCCAGCAACCGAGGGACAGGGCGAACCTACGAGCAGTACTTC
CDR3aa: CASNRGTGRTYEQYF

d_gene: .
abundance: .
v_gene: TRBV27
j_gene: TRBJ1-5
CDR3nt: TGTGCCAGCAGTTCTTTGGGGGCTGGGGATCAGCCCCAGCATTTT
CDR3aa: CASSSLGAGDQPQHF

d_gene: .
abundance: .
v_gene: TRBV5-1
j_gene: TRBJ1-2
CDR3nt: TGCGCCAGCACCCAGCGCCAGGGAAATCGTTATGGCTACACCTTC
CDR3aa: CASTQRQGNRYGYTF

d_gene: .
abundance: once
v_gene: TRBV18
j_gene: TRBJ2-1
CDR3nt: TGTGCCAGCTCCCGCCTGGAACAGACCTCCTACAATGAGCAGTTCTTC
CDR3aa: CASSRLEQTSYNEQFF

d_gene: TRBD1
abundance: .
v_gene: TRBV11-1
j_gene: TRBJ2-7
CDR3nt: TGTGCCAGCAGCTTAGAGGGACAGGGGTTGGCCTACGAGCAGTACTTC
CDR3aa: CASSLEGQGLAYEQYF

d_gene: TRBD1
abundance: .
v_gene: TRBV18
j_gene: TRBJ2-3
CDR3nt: TGTGCCAGCTCACCCCAGGGGGTGGCAGATACGCAGTATTTT
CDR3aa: CASSPQGVADTQYF

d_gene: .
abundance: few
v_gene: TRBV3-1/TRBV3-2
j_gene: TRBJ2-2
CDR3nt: TGTGCCAGCGCGGGACACAACACCGGGGAGCTGTTTTTT
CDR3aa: CASAGHNTGELFF

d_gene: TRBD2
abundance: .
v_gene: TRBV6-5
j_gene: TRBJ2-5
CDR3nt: TGTGCCAGCAGTTACTCTCCTAGCGGTATACAAGAGACCCAGTACTTC
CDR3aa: CASSYSPSGIQETQYF

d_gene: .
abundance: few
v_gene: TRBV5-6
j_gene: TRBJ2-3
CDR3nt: TGTGCCAGCAGCTTGACAGGGATAGATACGCAGTATTTT
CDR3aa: CASSLTGIDTQYF

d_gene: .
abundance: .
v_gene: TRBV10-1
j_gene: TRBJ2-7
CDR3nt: TGCGCCAGCAGTGAAGGGTCCCACGAGCAGTACTTC
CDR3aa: CASSEGSHEQYF

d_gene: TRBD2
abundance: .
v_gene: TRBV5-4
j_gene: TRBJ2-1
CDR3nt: TGTGCCAGCAGCCGTGGACTAGCGGGAGGTAGGTACAATGAGCAGTTCTTC
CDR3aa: CASSRGLAGGRYNEQFF

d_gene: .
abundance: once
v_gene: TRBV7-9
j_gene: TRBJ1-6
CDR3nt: TGTGCCAGCAGCCCAACAAGGGCTAATTCACCCCTCCACTTT
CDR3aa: CASSPTRANSPLHF

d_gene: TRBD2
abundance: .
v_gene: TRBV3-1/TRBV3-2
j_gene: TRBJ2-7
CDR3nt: TGTGCCAGCAGCTCCGGGACTAGCGGGAGGGTCTTACAGTACTTC
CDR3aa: CASSSGTSGRVLQYF

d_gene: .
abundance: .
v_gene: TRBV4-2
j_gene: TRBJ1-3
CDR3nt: TGTGCCAGCAGCCTCTCCGGCATATCCTCTGGAAACACCATATATTTT
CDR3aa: CASSLSGISSGNTIYF

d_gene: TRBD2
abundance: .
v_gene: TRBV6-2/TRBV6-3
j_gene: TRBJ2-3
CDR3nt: TGTGCCAGCAGACCTAGCGGGAGAAGAACAGATACGCAGTATTTT
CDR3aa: CASRPSGRRTDTQYF

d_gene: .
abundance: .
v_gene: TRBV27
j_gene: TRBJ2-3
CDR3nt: TGTGCCAGCAGTTTATCGATAAGTACAGATACGCAGTATTTT
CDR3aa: CASSLSISTDTQYF

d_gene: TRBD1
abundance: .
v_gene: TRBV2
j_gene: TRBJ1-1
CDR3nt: TGTGCCAGCAGTGAGGGGAGGGGGCGAGGTTCCACTGAAGCTTTCTTT
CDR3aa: CASSEGRGRGSTEAFF

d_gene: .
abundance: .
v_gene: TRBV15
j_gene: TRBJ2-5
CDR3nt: TGTGCCACCAGCAGAGTTGAGATGGGGGCTAAAGAGACCCAGTACTTC
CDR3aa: CATSRVEMGAKETQYF

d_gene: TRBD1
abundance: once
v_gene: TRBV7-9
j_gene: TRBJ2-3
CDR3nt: TGTGCCAGCAGCCAGACACAGGGGAGCACAGATACGCAGTATTTT
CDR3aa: CASSQTQGSTDTQYF

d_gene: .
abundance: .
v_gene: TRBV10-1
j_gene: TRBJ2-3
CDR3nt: TGCGCCAGCAGTTTCGGACTCCCCACAGATACGCAGTATTTT
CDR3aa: CASSFGLPTDTQYF

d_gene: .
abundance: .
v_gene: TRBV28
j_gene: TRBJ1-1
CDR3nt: TGTGCCAGCAGGGGGGGGACGAACACTGAAGCTTTCTTT
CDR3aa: CASRGGTNTEAFF

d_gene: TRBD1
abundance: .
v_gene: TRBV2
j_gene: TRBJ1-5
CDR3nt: TGTGCCAGCACCCCGTCAGGGGGCCCACAACAGCCCCAGCATTTT
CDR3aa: CASTPSGGPQQPQHF

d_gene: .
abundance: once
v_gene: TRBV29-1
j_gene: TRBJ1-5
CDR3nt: TGCAGCGTTGCTGGACAACTCAATCAGCCCCAGCATTTT
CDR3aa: CSVAGQLNQPQHF

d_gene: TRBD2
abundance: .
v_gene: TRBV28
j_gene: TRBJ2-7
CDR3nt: TGTGCCAGCAGTCTAGCGGGAGGCACCGCCTACGAGCAGTACTTC
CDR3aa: CASSLAGGTAYEQYF

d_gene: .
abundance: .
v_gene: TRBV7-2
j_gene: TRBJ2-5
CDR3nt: TGTGCCAGCAGCTTAGCGGCCCTTGGGGGAGGAGAGACCCAGTACTTC
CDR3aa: CASSLAALGGGETQYF

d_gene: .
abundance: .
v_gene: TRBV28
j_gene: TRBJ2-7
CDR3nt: TGTGCCAGCGGGACGGTCTGGAAGGGGGAGCAGTACTTC
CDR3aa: CASGTVWKGEQYF